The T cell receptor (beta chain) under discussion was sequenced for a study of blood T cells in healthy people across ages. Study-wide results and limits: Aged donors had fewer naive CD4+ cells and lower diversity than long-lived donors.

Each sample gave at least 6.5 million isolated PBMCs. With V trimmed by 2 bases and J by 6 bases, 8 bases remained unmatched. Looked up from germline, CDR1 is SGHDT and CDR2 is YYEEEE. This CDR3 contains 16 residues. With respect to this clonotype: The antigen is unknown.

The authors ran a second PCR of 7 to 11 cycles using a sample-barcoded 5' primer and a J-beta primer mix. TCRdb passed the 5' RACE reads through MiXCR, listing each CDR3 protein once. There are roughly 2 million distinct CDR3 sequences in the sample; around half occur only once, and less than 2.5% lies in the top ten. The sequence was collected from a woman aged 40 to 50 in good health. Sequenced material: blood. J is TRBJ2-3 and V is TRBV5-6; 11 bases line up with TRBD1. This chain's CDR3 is CASSFGQGALVDTQYF. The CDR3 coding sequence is TGTGCCAGCAGCTTCGGACAGGGGGCTTTAGTGGATACGCAGTATTTT.